The 20 T cell receptor beta chains below come from one sample, sequenced in a study of neurological immune-mediated disorders. TCRdb redid the calling of the 5' RACE reads with MiXCR, one entry per CDR3 protein. Of 30,000 to 35,000 distinct CDR3 sequences listed, roughly a quarter are singletons. Sequenced sample: CD4+ T cells from blood. These receptors were obtained from a man in his forties or fifties with HTLV-1-associated myelopathy (HAM/TSP).

This clonotype was detected ten times or more. The V and J genes are TRBV14 and TRBJ2-5; 8 positions agree with TRBD2. Trimming cost V 0 bases and J 4 bases; bases outside gene matches: 4. Germline loops: CDR1 SGHDN, CDR2 FVKESK. The CDR3 sequence is 15 residues long. The CDR3 spells CASSQDGLAGETQYF. For the CDR3, the DNA is TGTGCCAGCAGCCAAGATGGTCTAGCGGGAGAGACCCAGTACTTC.

This clonotype has a count of ten or more. The rearrangement links TRBV20-1 to TRBJ2-2, with 14 bases lining up with TRBD2. This CDR3 is 19 amino acids long. V gave up 1 base and J gave up 4 bases; unmatched junction bases: 11. CDR1 is DFQATT and CDR2 is SNEGSKA in the germline V gene (reference sequence). The CDR3 loop is CSARVGRTSGRTGTGELFF. CDR3 in DNA: TGCAGTGCTAGAGTCGGTCGGACTAGCGGGAGGACTGGCACCGGGGAGCTGTTTTTT.

This clonotype occurred many times. The chain links TRBV28 to TRBJ1-2; maybe TRBD1 (5 bases). The CDR3 consists of 13 residues. V gave up 7 bases and J gave up 3 bases, with 12 bases separating them. Germline V lookup: CDR1 MDHEN, CDR2 SYDVKM. CDR3 loop: CASKIKGHYGYTF. DNA for the CDR3: TGTGCCAGCAAAATAAAGGGACACTATGGCTACACCTTC.

This clonotype was seen repeatedly, ten times or more. The rearrangement uses TRBV2 and TRBJ1-2, with a tentative D call TRBD1 (5 bases). This CDR3 is 15 amino acids long. Trimming removed 1 base from V and 4 bases from J, with 13 bases in between. Germline loops: CDR1 SNHLY, CDR2 FYNNEI. The CDR3 region is CASSEGLGRFYGYTF. In DNA, the CDR3 is TGTGCCAGCAGTGAAGGACTGGGGCGATTCTATGGCTACACCTTC.

This clonotype was seen at least ten times. The J gene is TRBJ2-2, the V gene TRBV5-1, with 7 positions matching TRBD1. Germline assignment: CDR1 SGHRS and CDR2 YFSETQ. The CDR3 is made up of 13 amino acids. V shed 9 bases and J 1 base; nucleotides not matched to a gene: 3. Here the CDR3 DNA reads TGCGCCACCCGACAGGGGAACACCGGGGAGCTGTTTTTT. Its translation is CATRQGNTGELFF.

This clonotype was observed many times. V usage is TRBV18 and J usage is TRBJ1-5, with D uncertain. This CDR3 region has 16 residues. Trimming pared 4 bases from V and 1 base from J, leaving 14 bases between. The germline V gene encodes CDR1 KGHSH and CDR2 LQKENI. The CDR3 loop is CASSREGSLSNQPQHF. The DNA for the CDR3 is TGTGCCAGCTCACGGGAAGGGTCGCTCAGCAATCAGCCCCAGCATTTT.

This clonotype was counted ten times or more. CDR3 sequence (DNA): TGTGCCATCAGGAGGGACAGCATGAACACTGAAGCTTTCTTT. Its translation is CAIRRDSMNTEAFF. V gene TRBV10-3 combines with J gene TRBJ1-1; 7 bases align to TRBD1. Germline V gene data show CDR1 as ENHRY and CDR2 as SYGVKD. The CDR3 spans 14 residues. Unmatched junction bases numbered 4, after V lost 6 bases and J lost 0 bases.

This chain uses TRBV6-5 with TRBJ2-1, with D perhaps assigned TRBD1 or TRBD2 (7 bases each). The length of the CDR3 is 15 residues. Germline CDR1 is MNHEY and CDR2 is SVGAGI. The CDR3 loop reads CATFPRGGTYNEQFF. CDR3 DNA: TGTGCGACCTTTCCCAGGGGGGGGACCTACAATGAGCAGTTCTTC.

This clonotype was detected ten times or more. The V call is TRBV29-1, the J call TRBJ2-5; possibly TRBD2 for D (6 bases). V dropped 6 bases and J dropped 5 bases, with 22 bases sitting between them. This CDR3 spans 15 amino acids. Germline values: CDR1 SQVTM, CDR2 ANQGSEA. Written as DNA, the CDR3 is TGCAGCGTCGCCGTCCGGGGCTTTCGGGGGGAGACCCAGTACTTC. As protein: CSVAVRGFRGETQYF.

In this sample, this clonotype is medium-sized. The chain uses TRBV5-1 and TRBJ2-1, with 10 bases matching TRBD2. Germline V gene lookup returns CDR1 SGHRS and CDR2 YFSETQ. J lost 9 bases, V lost 1 base, and 4 bases had no gene match. The CDR3 covers 14 residues. The CDR3 region is CASSLSSGSVEQFF. Here the CDR3 DNA reads TGCGCCAGCAGCTTGTCTAGCGGGAGTGTTGAGCAGTTCTTC. Variable domain in full (rest from reference TRBV5-1 and TRBJ2-1): KAGVTQTPRYLIKTRGQQVTLSCSPISGHRSVSWYQQTPGQGLQFLFEYFSETQRNKGNFPGRFSGRQFSNSRSEMNVSTLELGDSALYLCASSLSSGSVEQFFGPGTRLTVL.

This clonotype was counted many times. The V gene is TRBV11-2, the J gene TRBJ2-7; TRBD1 might be the D (7 bases). The germline gives CDR1 SGHAT, CDR2 FQNNGV. This CDR3 comprises 15 residues. V was shortened by 1 base and J by 3 bases, with 13 bases between the two germline ends. In nucleotides, the CDR3 is TGTGCCAGCAGCTTAGTGGCAGGGGGGTACTACGAGCAGTACTTC. Its translation: CASSLVAGGYYEQYF.

This clonotype was picked up many times. In DNA form, the CDR3 reads TGTGCCAGCAGCTTTAGCGGGGCCGGGCAGTTCTTC. Protein product: CASSFSGAGQFF. The genes are TRBV7-8 and TRBJ2-1, with 8 bases matching TRBD2. Germline assignment: CDR1 SGHVS and CDR2 FQNEAQ. J lost 12 bases, V lost 3 bases, and 4 bases had no gene match. The CDR3 sequence is 12 residues long.

This clonotype was found many times. At one boundary the junction diverges from the germline segment, which might be a read error. The chain has TRBV12-3 or TRBV12-4 and TRBJ1-5, with D unclear. The length of the CDR3 is 15 residues. CDR3 protein: CVSSLAPSRNQPQHF. The CDR3, as DNA: TGTGTCAGCAGTCTAGCACCCAGTCGCAATCAGCCCCAGCATTTT.

In the case of this clonotype: Compared with germline, one end of the junction differs, possibly owing to a read error. The rearrangement uses TRBV5-1 and TRBJ2-1; maybe TRBD2 (6 bases). This CDR3 spans 16 amino acids. CDR1 is SGHRS and CDR2 is YFSETQ in the germline V gene. In DNA form, the CDR3 reads TGCGCCAGCAGCTTGGCCTCCGGGACTGGGTTTTCGGAGCAGTTATTC. Protein: CASSLASGTGFSEQLF.

The sample holds many counts of this clonotype. The chain combines TRBV7-2 with TRBJ1-5; the D is unclear. The CDR3 runs to 13 residues. V lost 5 bases to trimming and J lost 3 bases, with 8 bases between them. Germline loops: CDR1 SGHTA, CDR2 FQGNSA. The CDR3 nucleotides are TGTGCCAGCAGCCTGGGAGTCAATCAGCCCCAGCATTTT. It yields the protein CASSLGVNQPQHF.

The table lists this clonotype with many counts. V gene TRBV5-1 combines with J gene TRBJ1-2; no firm D call. From germline, CDR1 is SGHRS and CDR2 YFSETQ. V lost 2 bases and J lost 0, with 8 bases in between. The CDR3 contains 14 residues. Here the CDR3 DNA reads TGCGCCAGCAGCTTCGGGCAGACTAACTATGGCTACACCTTC. Its protein is CASSFGQTNYGYTF.

This clonotype was recorded many times. This chain joins TRBV6-5 and TRBJ2-7; unclear D gene. This CDR3 spans 14 amino acids. CDR1 and CDR2 (germline): MNHEY, SVGAGI. The V gene lost 4 bases and the J gene lost 2 bases, with 12 bases spanning the gap. The CDR3 DNA follows: TGTGCCAGCAGTTCCCCGGCACCTCCCTACGAGCAGTACTTC. This encodes CASSSPAPPYEQYF.

This chain uses TRBV6-5 with TRBJ2-2; possible D gene TRBD1, 5 bases. The V gene's germline CDR1 is MNHEY and CDR2 SVGAGI. Trimming removed 6 bases at V and 1 base at J, with 9 bases between. The CDR3 consists of 14 residues. CDR3 DNA sequence: TGTGCCAGCAGCGGACACCAGAACACCGGGGAGCTGTTTTTT. This gives the protein CASSGHQNTGELFF.

This clonotype showed up many times. The chain is built from TRBV19 and TRBJ1-2; 7 bases are shared with TRBD1. The CDR3 is made up of 14 amino acids. The germline gives CDR1 LNHDA, CDR2 SQIVND (reference sequence). With V trimmed by 6 bases and J by 8 bases, 12 bases remained unmatched. CDR3: CASRGDRFLLGYTF. CDR3 sequence (DNA): TGTGCCAGTAGAGGGGACAGATTTTTACTGGGCTACACCTTC.

Ten or more counts support this clonotype. This chain connects TRBV7-2 to TRBJ2-3; the D is unclear. This CDR3 comprises 12 residues. Trimming shortened V by 2 bases and J by 8 bases, and 8 bases separated the two germline ends. Germline V gene data show CDR1 as SGHTA and CDR2 as FQGNSA. The CDR3 sequence: CASSLPYGTQYF. Here the CDR3 DNA reads TGTGCCAGCAGCTTACCGTACGGTACGCAGTATTTT.